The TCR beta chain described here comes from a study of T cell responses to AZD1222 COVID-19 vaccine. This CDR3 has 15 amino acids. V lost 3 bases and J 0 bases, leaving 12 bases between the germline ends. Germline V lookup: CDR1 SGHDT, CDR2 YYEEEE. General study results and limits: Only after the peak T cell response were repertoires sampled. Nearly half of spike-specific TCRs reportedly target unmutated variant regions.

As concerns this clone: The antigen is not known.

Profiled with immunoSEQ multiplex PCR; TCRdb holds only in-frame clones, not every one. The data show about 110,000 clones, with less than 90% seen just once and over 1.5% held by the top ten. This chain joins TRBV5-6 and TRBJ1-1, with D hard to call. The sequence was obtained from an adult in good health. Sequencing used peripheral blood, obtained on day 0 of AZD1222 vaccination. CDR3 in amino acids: CASSSPAVLNTEAFF. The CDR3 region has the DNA TGTGCCAGCAGCTCTCCGGCCGTCTTGAACACTGAAGCTTTCTTT.